The 31 T cell receptor beta chains presented below share a single source sample, sequenced in a study of glioma-infiltrating T cells after dendritic cell vaccination. The time point denotes: after dendritic cell vaccination, including at tumor progression/relapse. Sequenced by immunoSEQ multiplex PCR; TCRdb stores in-frame clones only, minus some. The data show some 91,000 clones, 81% seen once. Specimen: blood, collected after dendritic cell vaccination. These TCRs come from a human donor with glioblastoma.

The chain has TRBV5-1 and TRBJ2-2, with a tentative D call TRBD1 (6 bases). The CDR3 length is 15 residues. Germline-derived CDR1 and CDR2 are SGHRS and YFSETQ. Trimming cost V 3 bases and J 4 bases, with 13 bases left between them. The chain's CDR3 is CASSSGTHSTGELFF. The DNA for the CDR3 is TGCGCCAGCAGCTCGGGGACACATTCCACCGGGGAGCTGTTTTTT. The full variable domain, rest sourced from reference TRBV5-1 and TRBJ2-2, is KAGVTQTPRYLIKTRGQQVTLSCSPISGHRSVSWYQQTPGQGLQFLFEYFSETQRNKGNFPGRFSGRQFSNSRSEMNVSTLELGDSALYLCASSSGTHSTGELFFGEGSRLTVL.

The rearrangement joins TRBV18 to TRBJ2-6; D unresolved. CDR3 length: 18 amino acids. The V and J ends lost 2 bases and 0 bases respectively, with 14 bases between them. CDR1 KGHSH and CDR2 LQKENI come from the germline V gene. The CDR3 DNA sequence: TGTGCCAGCTCACCAGGCACAGCCACCACCTCTGGGGCCAACGTCCTGACTTTC. This encodes CASSPGTATTSGANVLTF.

This clone has more than one count but fewer than ten. The rearrangement uses TRBV7-9 and TRBJ1-1; D is uncertain. Germline CDR1 reads SEHNR; CDR2 reads FQNEAQ (reference sequence). The CDR3 length is 16 residues. V was trimmed by 0 bases and J by 5 bases, leaving 16 bases between them. The CDR3 nucleotides are TGTGCCAGCAGCTTAGCCCGGGCGATGTCGGGGACTGAAGCTTTCTTT. This codes for CASSLARAMSGTEAFF.

This chain joins TRBV6-5 and TRBJ1-1; D gene unclear. Germline V lookup: CDR1 MNHEY, CDR2 SVGAGI. The CDR3 is 13 residues long. Deletions cut 0 bases from V and 1 base from J, with 3 bases between. The CDR3, as DNA: TGTGCCAGCAGTTACTCTCAGAACACTGAAGCTTTCTTT. It encodes CASSYSQNTEAFF.

The CDR3 DNA is TGTGCCAGTAACCCTTCAGGGGGCGAGAGCAATCAGCCCCAGCATTTT. Its translation is CASNPSGGESNQPQHF. The J gene is TRBJ1-5, the V gene TRBV19; TRBD1 matches 8 bases. The CDR3 is 16 amino acids. V gave up 7 bases and J gave up 1 base; unmatched junction bases: 9. CDR1 is LNHDA and CDR2 is SQIVND in the germline V gene (reference sequence). Using reference TRBV19 and TRBJ1-5 for the parts outside the CDR3, the full variable domain is DGGITQSPKYLFRKEGQNVTLSCEQNLNHDAMYWYRQDPGQGLRLIYYSQIVNDFQKGDIAEGYSVSREKKESFPLTVTSAQKNPTAFYLCASNPSGGESNQPQHFGDGTRLSIL.

The V and J genes are TRBV27 and TRBJ2-5; no reliable D call. The CDR3 consists of 15 residues. V was clipped by 6 bases and J by 1 base, with 15 bases between them. Germline V gene sequence: CDR1 MNHEY, CDR2 SMNVEV (reference sequence). This CDR3 is CASSRKEAFQETQYF. The CDR3 DNA is TGTGCCAGCAGCCGCAAAGAGGCCTTCCAAGAGACCCAGTACTTC.

This clone was seen more than once but under ten times. The genes are TRBV10-3 and TRBJ2-3, with D tentatively TRBD2 (5 bases). Germline CDR1 is ENHRY and CDR2 is SYGVKD. V was shortened by 0 bases and J by 1 base, with 5 bases between the two germline ends. This CDR3 comprises 14 residues. The CDR3 DNA is TGTGCCATCAGTGAGTCTAGCGGCACAGATACGCAGTATTTT. Translating it yields CAISESSGTDTQYF.

The J gene is TRBJ1-4, the V gene TRBV30; no firm D call. There are 12 residues in the CDR3. Trimming stripped 0 bases from V and 10 bases from J, with 9 bases between. Germline V lookup: CDR1 GTSNPN, CDR2 SVGIG (reference sequence). CDR3 bases: TGTGCCTGGAGTGTCCGTACTGGAAAACTGTTTTTT. Translated: CAWSVRTGKLFF.

In its sample, this clone was seen a few times. The chain recombines TRBV7-9 with TRBJ2-1; no clear D gene. The V gene lost 3 bases and the J gene lost 7 bases, with 4 bases spanning the gap. Germline CDR1 SEHNR, CDR2 FQNEAQ (reference sequence). CDR3 length equals 11 residues. The CDR3 bases are TGTGCCAGCAGCTTTCGGAATGAGCAGTTCTTC. Amino acid sequence: CASSFRNEQFF.

The J gene is TRBJ2-7, the V gene TRBV6-1; the match to TRBD2 covers 14 bases. Germline values: CDR1 MNHNS, CDR2 SASEGT. Trimming cost V 5 bases and J 7 bases; bases outside gene matches: 7. This CDR3 has 15 amino acids. The CDR3 protein is CASSTRLAGGGEQYF. CDR3 nucleotide sequence: TGTGCCAGCAGTACCCGACTAGCGGGGGGGGGTGAGCAGTACTTC.

The rearrangement joins TRBV10-2 to TRBJ2-7, with 8 positions matching TRBD1. Per the germline V gene, CDR1 is WSHSY and CDR2 is SAAADI. The junction had 6 bases not matched to a gene; V was cut back by 8 bases and J by 0 bases. CDR3 length: 14 residues. DNA of the CDR3: TGCGCCAGCTCTTCCGGGACAGGCTCCTACGAGCAGTACGTC. This gives the protein CASSSGTGSYEQYV.

This chain uses TRBV5-1 with TRBJ2-2; a weak D match, TRBD2 (6 bases). V dropped 0 bases and J dropped 4 bases, with 13 bases sitting between them. Germline loops: CDR1 SGHRS, CDR2 YFSETQ. This CDR3 has 16 amino acids. This CDR3 reads CASSLVVGRGTGELFF. CDR3 nucleotide sequence: TGCGCCAGCAGCTTGGTAGTAGGGCGGGGCACCGGGGAGCTGTTTTTT. Full variable domain (rest looked up from reference TRBV5-1 and TRBJ2-2): KAGVTQTPRYLIKTRGQQVTLSCSPISGHRSVSWYQQTPGQGLQFLFEYFSETQRNKGNFPGRFSGRQFSNSRSEMNVSTLELGDSALYLCASSLVVGRGTGELFFGEGSRLTVL.

With respect to this clone: Its ends do not fully match the called genes, so a read error is possible. V is TRBV7-8 and J is TRBJ1-2; 7 nucleotides agree with TRBD1. The CDR3 has 14 residues. CDR1 is SGHVS, CDR2 FQNEAQ, per germline. The CDR3 DNA sequence: TGTGCCAGCAACTTAGGCGACAGGGCGAAAGGCTACACCTTC. It codes for CASNLGDRAKGYTF. The full variable domain, completed using reference TRBV7-8 and TRBJ1-2, is GAGVSQSPRYKVAKRGQDVALRCDPISGHVSLFWYQQALGQGPEFLTYFQNEAQLDKSGLPSDRFFAERPEGSVSTLKIQRTQQEDSAVYLCASNLGDRAKGYTFGSGTRLTVV.

J is TRBJ1-1 and V is TRBV7-9; D gene ambiguous. V was trimmed by 3 bases and J by 7 bases, leaving 6 bases between them. Germline CDR1 SEHNR, CDR2 FQNEAQ (reference sequence). The CDR3 runs to 11 residues. Here the CDR3 reads CASSLLSEAFF. CDR3 bases: TGTGCCAGCAGCTTGCTTAGTGAAGCTTTCTTT.

This chain joins TRBV6-4 and TRBJ1-2; D possibly corresponds to TRBD1 (5 bases). The germline V gene has CDR1 MRHNA and CDR2 SNTAGT. With 0 bases removed from V and 6 bases from J, the gap between germline ends came to 11 bases. This CDR3 region has 14 residues. CDR3 loop: CASSDSEGPHGYTF. The CDR3 nucleotides are TGTGCCAGCAGTGACTCGGAGGGGCCTCATGGCTACACCTTC.

The gene calls are TRBV5-5 and TRBJ1-5; D remains unclear. V was cut by 4 bases and J by 0 bases, with 11 bases left in between. This CDR3 has 15 amino acids. Germline loops: CDR1 SGHKS, CDR2 YYEKEE (reference sequence). CDR3 DNA sequence: TGTGCCAGCAGCCCCGGACTTCTTAGCAATCAGCCCCAGCATTTT. This codes for CASSPGLLSNQPQHF.

The V and J genes are TRBV5-1 and TRBJ2-1, with TRBD2 as a possible D gene (6 bases). The V and J ends lost 2 bases and 6 bases respectively, with 12 bases between them. CDR1 is SGHRS, CDR2 YFSETQ, per germline. The CDR3 totals 14 residues. CDR3 residues: CASSFSWDFNEQFF. Written as DNA, the CDR3 is TGCGCCAGCAGCTTTTCCTGGGACTTCAATGAGCAGTTCTTC.

The J gene is TRBJ2-3, the V gene TRBV7-2; no reliable D call. The V end was cut by 6 bases, the J end by 7 bases, with 11 bases between. Per the germline V gene, CDR1 is SGHTA and CDR2 is FQGNSA. The CDR3 has 12 residues. Here the CDR3 DNA reads TGTGCCAGCAGAGCTTCCGGGTATACGCAGTATTTT. It is translated as CASRASGYTQYF.

The rearrangement uses TRBV5-1 and TRBJ2-2; D is perhaps TRBD2 (6 bases). V shed 3 bases and J shed 4 bases, with 7 bases lying between them. This CDR3 region has 13 residues. Germline V lookup: CDR1 SGHRS, CDR2 YFSETQ. The CDR3 DNA reads TGCGCCAGCAGCTGGGACTCCACCGGGGAGCTGTTTTTT. Amino acids: CASSWDSTGELFF.

The chain couples TRBV4-1 to TRBJ1-6; 9 bases fit TRBD1. The trim removed 4 bases at V and 8 bases at J, leaving 6 bases unmatched. Germline V gene data show CDR1 as MGHRA and CDR2 as YSYEKL. The CDR3 consists of 15 residues. CDR3 bases: TGCGCCAGCAGCCCGGACAGGGGCGGATATTCACCCCTCCACTTT. This encodes CASSPDRGGYSPLHF.

The chain joins TRBV5-1 to TRBJ1-2; 10 bases agree with TRBD1. The V gene's germline CDR1 is SGHRS and CDR2 YFSETQ. With 3 bases clipped from V and 8 bases from J, the junction kept 7 bases outside the gene matches. This CDR3 comprises 14 residues. This CDR3 reads CASSSGQGVQGYTF. The CDR3, as DNA: TGCGCCAGCAGCTCCGGACAGGGGGTGCAAGGCTACACCTTC.

V usage is TRBV7-2 and J usage is TRBJ1-2; 9 bases are a match to TRBD1. V lost 8 bases to trimming and J lost 5 bases; unmatched junction nucleotides: 15. This CDR3 is 16 amino acids long. The germline gives CDR1 SGHTA, CDR2 FQGNSA. This chain's CDR3 is CASETGGGGAGYGYTF. CDR3 sequence (DNA): TGTGCCAGCGAAACAGGGGGCGGTGGGGCGGGGTATGGCTACACCTTC.

This clone was seen only a few times. The V gene is TRBV19, the J gene TRBJ1-4; no clear D gene. Trimming stripped 5 bases from V and 3 bases from J, with 13 bases between. From germline, CDR1 is LNHDA and CDR2 SQIVND (reference sequence). The CDR3 totals 15 residues. CDR3: CASSAVIVANEKLFF. The CDR3 nucleotides read TGTGCCAGTAGTGCCGTCATAGTCGCTAATGAAAAACTGTTTTTT.

The genes are TRBV29-1 and TRBJ1-3; D might be TRBD1 (6 bases). Trimming took off 7 bases at V and 2 bases at J, with 12 bases between the two ends. The V gene's germline CDR1 is SQVTM and CDR2 ANQGSEA. The CDR3 sequence is 13 residues long. The CDR3 nucleotides read TGCAGCGCACAAACAGGGACTGGAAACACCATATATTTT. Protein sequence: CSAQTGTGNTIYF.

This rearrangement joins TRBV18 to TRBJ2-5; 7 bases are a match to TRBD2. The V gene end was trimmed by 6 bases and the J gene end by 2 bases; junction bases not matched to a gene: 9. The length of the CDR3 is 15 residues. Germline V gives CDR1 KGHSH, CDR2 LQKENI. CDR3 sequence reads: CASSQLGGTQETQYF. CDR3 DNA sequence: TGTGCCAGCTCCCAATTGGGGGGGACTCAAGAGACCCAGTACTTC.

V gene TRBV19 combines with J gene TRBJ1-2; TRBD1 aligns across 10 bases. Germline V gives CDR1 LNHDA, CDR2 SQIVND (reference sequence). V lost 4 bases, J lost 8 bases, and 10 bases stayed unmatched. The CDR3 has 15 residues. The CDR3, as DNA: TGTGCCAGTAGTACAGGACAGGGGGGATTGGGGGGCTACACCTTC. Its translation: CASSTGQGGLGGYTF.

The chain combines TRBV10-1 with TRBJ1-6; 8 nucleotides line up with TRBD1. This CDR3 contains 15 residues. Germline CDR1 is WNHNN and CDR2 is SYGVQD (reference sequence). The V gene end was trimmed by 7 bases and the J gene end by 3 bases; junction bases not matched to a gene: 5. The CDR3: CASTDRGIYNSPLHF. CDR3 nucleotides: TGCGCCAGCACTGACAGGGGTATCTATAATTCACCCCTCCACTTT.

The chain employs TRBV18 and TRBJ1-5; a weak D match, TRBD1 (5 bases). Looked up from germline, CDR1 is KGHSH and CDR2 is LQKENI. The CDR3 extends over 16 amino acids. V gave up 0 bases and J gave up 5 bases, with 14 bases separating them. For the CDR3, the DNA is TGTGCCAGCTCACCACCGTTCGGGGGTGTGCATCAGCCCCAGCATTTT. It encodes CASSPPFGGVHQPQHF.

The chain recombines TRBV6-5 with TRBJ2-7; TRBD1 is a possible D gene (6 bases). Germline lookup yields CDR1 MNHEY and CDR2 SVGAGI. V was pared by 5 bases and J by 0 bases, with 14 bases between. This CDR3 spans 15 amino acids. CDR3 amino acids: CASSPRDTSSYEQYF. In DNA form, the CDR3 reads TGTGCCAGCAGTCCCCGGGACACTAGCTCCTACGAGCAGTACTTC.

CDR3 loop: CASSIPGQGMYTQYF. In DNA form, the CDR3 reads TGTGCCAGTAGTATTCCGGGACAGGGGATGTATACGCAGTATTTT. The rearrangement joins TRBV19 to TRBJ2-3, with 10 bases lining up with TRBD1. The V gene end was trimmed by 3 bases and the J gene end by 7 bases; junction bases not matched to a gene: 7. The CDR3 is 15 amino acids. Germline V CDR1 and CDR2: LNHDA, SQIVND (reference sequence).

The gene calls are TRBV6-6 and TRBJ2-5, with 10 bases lining up with TRBD2. The end of the DNA is better explained by TRBJ2-7, so the J call may be wrong. There are 16 residues in the CDR3. Germline CDR1 MNHNY, CDR2 SVGAGI (reference sequence). CDR3 coding DNA: TGTGCCAGCAGCTCGGGACTAGCGTTCAGCTCCTACGAGCAGTACTTC. It codes for CASSSGLAFSSYEQYF.